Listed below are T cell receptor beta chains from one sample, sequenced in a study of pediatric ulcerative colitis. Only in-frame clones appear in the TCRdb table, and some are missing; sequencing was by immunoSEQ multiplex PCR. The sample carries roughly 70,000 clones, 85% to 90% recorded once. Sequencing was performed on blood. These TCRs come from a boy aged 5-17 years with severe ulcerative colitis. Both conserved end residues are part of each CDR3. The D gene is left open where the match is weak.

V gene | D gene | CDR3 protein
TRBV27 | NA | CASSPWVRDFTEAFF
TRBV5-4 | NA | CASSLRDPSTDTQYF
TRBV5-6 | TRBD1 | CASSWDRGNTGELFF
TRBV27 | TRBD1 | CASKTGVGEKLFF
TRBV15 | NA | CATSTRREGYGYTF
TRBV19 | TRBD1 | CASSISIGQGRTGELFF
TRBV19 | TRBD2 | CASSYGGRGEETQYF
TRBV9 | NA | CASSVAGSEQFF
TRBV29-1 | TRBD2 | CSVEGLAGRTDTQYF
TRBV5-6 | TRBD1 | CASRRGQDGYTF
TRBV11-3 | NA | CASSWQAGTDTQYF
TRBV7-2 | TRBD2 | CASSISGSWGDTQYF
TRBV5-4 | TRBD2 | CASSLETSGVGETQYF
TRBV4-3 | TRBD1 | CASSHGQGYEQYF
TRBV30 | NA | CAWTLWSISGSYNSPLHF
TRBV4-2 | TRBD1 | CASSDLRQGMLGRTEAFF
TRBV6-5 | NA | CASNTGLATDTQYF
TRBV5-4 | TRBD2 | CASSGGLAGVESYEQYF
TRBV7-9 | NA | CASSFLIGRRIQETQYF
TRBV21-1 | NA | CASSTRGPTYEQYF
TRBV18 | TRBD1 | CASSQGQGNSGANVLTF
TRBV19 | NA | CASSILSPNQPQHF
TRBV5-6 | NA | CASSLAGRGPENQETQYF
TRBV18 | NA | CASSRGTPVNTEAFF
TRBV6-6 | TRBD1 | CASSLGQGVNTEAFF
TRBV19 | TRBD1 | CASSATQTGKGMGGYTF
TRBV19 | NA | CASTRNTEAFF
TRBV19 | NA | CASRVNLYGYTF
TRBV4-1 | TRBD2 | CASSQGREGGFYQETQYF
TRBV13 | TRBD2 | CASSLGGTMIYEQYF
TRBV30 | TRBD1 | CAWSTGTAEAFF
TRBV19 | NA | CASSTYTEAFF
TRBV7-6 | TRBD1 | CASSLGARQGSNEQFF
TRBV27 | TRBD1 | CASSLSGTGTGELFF
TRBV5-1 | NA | CASSLAQDRLYEQYF
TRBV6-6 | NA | CASSYSVPNTEAFF
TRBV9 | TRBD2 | CASTLGGSGSFNEQFF
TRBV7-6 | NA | CASSLAPLAPSSYNEQFF
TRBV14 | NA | CASSQLGESNYGYTF
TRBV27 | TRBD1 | CASSPGTGAGYTF
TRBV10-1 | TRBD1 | CASSPRTGGRDEQFF
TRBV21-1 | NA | CASSNPEREGPETQYF
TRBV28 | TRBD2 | CARRSPGGGEQYF
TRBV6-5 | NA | CASTNGRFIEQFF
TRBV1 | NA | CTSSATGSSYEQYF
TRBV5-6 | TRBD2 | CASSPQRTSGRYEQYF